This T cell receptor beta chain was retrieved from a study of regulatory T cells in long-lasting Graves disease. Sample time point: persistent/refractory GD, antithyroid drugs over 5 years with positive TRAb. RNA isolated from PBMCs was used to make the TCR library. Library construction for TCR beta used iRepertoire HTBI primers and Arm-PCR of CDR3 regions. TCRdb fed the multiplex PCR reads into MiXCR, producing one record per CDR3 protein. Altogether about 300,000 distinct CDR3 sequences are present, approximately 20% being singletons, with the ten largest covering about 56%. J gave up 2 bases and V 4 bases, and 5 bases lay outside the gene matches. Germline V gives CDR1 MGHDK, CDR2 SYGVNS. This CDR3 has 15 amino acids. This clonotype was seen more than once but under ten times. The antigen is unknown. General study results and limits: The TCR repertoire of persistent Graves' patients was less diverse than that of newly diagnosed ones.

The chain links TRBV25-1 to TRBJ1-1; TRBD1 matches 9 bases. The sequenced sample was peripheral blood mononuclear cells (PBMCs), obtained when the disease was refractory, from a patient treated with antithyroid drugs. This clonotype was obtained from a female donor with Graves disease. The CDR3 sequence: CASSVTGQGNTEAFF. The CDR3 DNA reads TGTGCCAGCAGTGTCACGGGACAGGGAAACACTGAAGCTTTCTTT.